This T cell receptor beta chain stems from a study of T cell responses to AZD1222 COVID-19 vaccine. Looked up from germline, CDR1 is MNHEY and CDR2 is SVGEGT. The CDR3 consists of 12 residues. Trimming took off 2 bases at V and 5 bases at J, with 7 bases between the two ends. Measured with immunoSEQ multiplex PCR; TCRdb has only the in-frame clones, and not every one. Of roughly 180,000 clones listed, approximately 90% are singletons. This sequence was found in an adult who received the AZD1222 COVID-19 vaccine. This chain joins TRBV6-2 or TRBV6-3 and TRBJ2-7, with D unclear. The sequences come from peripheral blood, collected 28 days after the second AZD1222 dose. The CDR3 bases are TGTGCCAGCAGTTACCATTCCCACGAGCAGTACTTC. Encoded protein: CASSYHSHEQYF.